This T cell receptor (beta chain) comes out of a study of cytomegalovirus exposure and HLA in healthy donors. Overall study results and limits: A further, later analysis showed that HLA-associated TCR beta chains (compared with equally common others) were more clonally expanded. Immune exposure information comprised only CMV serostatus.

PCR employed 60 Vbeta and 13 Jbeta primers. Here immunoSEQ multiplex PCR was the method, and the copy in TCRdb shows in-frame clones only, minus some. The data show hundreds of thousands of clones, with roughly 88% seen just once and 0.71% held by the top ten. This CDR3 contains 20 residues. Germline trimming cut 0 bases from V and 2 bases from J; bases unmatched to any gene: 11. Germline V CDR1 and CDR2: SGDLS, YYNGEE. About this clone itself: The antigen is unknown.

The gene calls are TRBV9 and TRBJ2-1; TRBD2 agrees at 13 bases. The TCR originated in a boy younger than 10 in good health and CMV-seronegative. The sequenced sample was PBMCs. CDR3 amino acids: CASSVEETSGREGAYNEQFF. In DNA, the CDR3 is TGTGCCAGCAGCGTAGAAGAAACTAGCGGGAGGGAGGGGGCCTACAATGAGCAGTTCTTC. Full variable domain (rest looked up from reference TRBV9 and TRBJ2-1): DSGVTQTPKHLITATGQRVTLRCSPRSGDLSVYWYQQSLDQGLQFLIQYYNGEERAKGNILERFSAQQFPDLHSELNLSSLELGDSALYFCASSVEETSGREGAYNEQFFGPGTRLTVL.